The 24 T cell receptor beta chains in this list originate from one sample, sequenced in a study of shared clonotypes between healthy human individuals. The data were produced by immunoSEQ multiplex PCR, yet TCRdb's version contains in-frame clones alone and is incomplete. This sample has 800,000 to 950,000 clones, with about 96% found just once. Terminally differentiated effector memory CD45RA+ cells were excluded by CCR7 positive selection of CD45RO-negative cells. Specimen: naive CD8+ T cells sorted from blood. These receptors originate from a man aged 25-45 years in good health.

This chain uses TRBV29-1 with TRBJ2-6, with a weak D call TRBD2 (5 bases). Looked up from germline, CDR1 is SQVTM and CDR2 is ANQGSEA. The CDR3 has 12 residues. The ends were cut back, 5 bases at V and 10 bases at J, with 12 bases in the middle. CDR3 DNA: TGCAGCGTTTCGGGAAATAAAAACGTCCTGACTTTC. Its protein product is CSVSGNKNVLTF.

V and J are TRBV5-1 and TRBJ2-7; 9 bases agree with TRBD2. V dropped 2 bases and J dropped 3; count of bases not matched to a gene: 9. The germline gives CDR1 SGHRS, CDR2 YFSETQ. CDR3 length equals 16 residues. CDR3 nucleotides: TGCGCCAGCAGCTTAAGTTCTAGCGGGACCCTCTACGAGCAGTACTTC. Its protein product is CASSLSSSGTLYEQYF.

V and J are TRBV29-1 and TRBJ2-7, with D possibly being TRBD1 or TRBD2 (5 bases each). CDR1 is SQVTM, CDR2 ANQGSEA, per germline. CDR3 length equals 13 residues. The germline V and J ends were trimmed by 3 bases and 2 bases, with 11 bases remaining between them. The CDR3 DNA is TGCAGCGTTGAGGAGGACACTCCCTACGAGCAGTACTTC. This translates into CSVEEDTPYEQYF.

The chain joins TRBV9 to TRBJ2-2, with D unresolved. CDR3 length: 13 amino acids. The germline CDR1 and CDR2 sequences are SGDLS and YYNGEE. V gave up 1 base and J gave up 0 bases, with 1 base separating them. This chain's CDR3 is CASSVPNTGELFF. In nucleotides, the CDR3 is TGTGCCAGCAGCGTACCGAACACCGGGGAGCTGTTTTTT. The full variable domain, in which reference TRBV9 and TRBJ2-2 provide the parts outside the CDR3, is DSGVTQTPKHLITATGQRVTLRCSPRSGDLSVYWYQQSLDQGLQFLIQYYNGEERAKGNILERFSAQQFPDLHSELNLSSLELGDSALYFCASSVPNTGELFFGEGSRLTVL.

This chain joins TRBV7-3 and TRBJ2-3; TRBD2 matches 8 bases. The CDR3 extends over 14 amino acids. CDR1 and CDR2 from the germline V gene are SGHTA and FQGTGA. The ends lost 4 bases at V and 1 base at J; junction bases unmatched: 1. The CDR3 coding sequence is TGTGCCAGCAGCTCACTAGCGGGCACAGATACGCAGTATTTT. Residues: CASSSLAGTDTQYF. The full variable domain, in which reference TRBV7-3 and TRBJ2-3 provide the parts outside the CDR3, is GAGVSQTPSNKVTEKGKYVELRCDPISGHTALYWYRQSLGQGPEFLIYFQGTGAADDSGLPNDRFFAVRPEGSVSTLKIQRTERGDSAVYLCASSSLAGTDTQYFGPGTRLTVL.

This clone was seen only once. V gene TRBV6-5 combines with J gene TRBJ2-7, with D possibly being TRBD2 (5 bases). The V gene's germline CDR1 is MNHEY and CDR2 SVGAGI. The CDR3 length is 15 residues. V lost 7 bases, J lost 5 bases, and 21 bases lay in between. The CDR3 DNA reads TGTGCCAGCACGACGTATGCACGGGGAATTAACGAGCAGTACTTC. Translated: CASTTYARGINEQYF.

The chain combines TRBV7-2 with TRBJ2-3; D ambiguous. Trimming removed 3 bases at V and 3 bases at J, with 10 bases between. CDR3 length equals 14 residues. Germline V gene lookup returns CDR1 SGHTA and CDR2 FQGNSA. This chain's CDR3 is CASSFSHLTDTQYF. CDR3 nucleotide sequence: TGTGCCAGCAGCTTCTCACATCTAACAGATACGCAGTATTTT.

As for this clone: Distinct nucleotide sequences in the sample also encode this CDR3. The V call is TRBV4-1, the J call TRBJ1-1; a possible D gene is TRBD1 (5 bases). The CDR3 is 15 amino acids. Looked up from germline, CDR1 is MGHRA and CDR2 is YSYEKL. V lost 3 bases and J lost 0, with 11 bases in between. The CDR3 region is CASSQAGGLNTEAFF. Written as DNA, the CDR3 is TGCGCCAGCAGCCAGGCGGGGGGATTGAACACTGAAGCTTTCTTT.

The V gene is TRBV4-1, the J gene TRBJ1-1; D not resolved. The CDR3 consists of 13 residues. Germline V CDR1 and CDR2: MGHRA, YSYEKL. Trimming stripped 1 base from V and 3 bases from J, with 6 bases between. The CDR3 nucleotides read TGCGCCAGCAGCCAAGCCCCCTACACTGAAGCTTTCTTT. Translation: CASSQAPYTEAFF.

The chain uses TRBV6-1 and TRBJ2-5; 9 bases line up with TRBD1. The CDR3 consists of 15 residues. The junction had 6 bases not matched to a gene; V was cut back by 2 bases and J by 5 bases. Germline loops: CDR1 MNHNS, CDR2 SASEGT. CDR3 in DNA: TGTGCCAGCAGTGAATTCCGGACAGGGGATGAGACCCAGTACTTC. Encoded protein: CASSEFRTGDETQYF.

The chain carries TRBV6-5 and TRBJ1-5; D perhaps matches TRBD1 (5 bases). CDR1 is MNHEY, CDR2 SVGAGI, per germline. This CDR3 region has 15 residues. V was shortened by 6 bases and J by 1 base, with 13 bases between the two germline ends. CDR3 sequence (DNA): TGTGCCAGCAGCCCATGGAGGGGAAGCAATCAGCCCCAGCATTTT. Translated: CASSPWRGSNQPQHF.

This rearrangement joins TRBV30 to TRBJ2-7; 8 bases line up with TRBD1. V shed 3 bases and J 2 bases; nucleotides not matched to a gene: 18. Germline lookup yields CDR1 GTSNPN and CDR2 SVGIG (reference sequence). The CDR3 spans 18 residues. The CDR3 here is CAWSTWATGAIHPYEQYF. The CDR3 bases are TGTGCCTGGAGCACTTGGGCGACAGGGGCCATCCACCCCTACGAGCAGTACTTC.

This clone has a single count. V is TRBV14 and J is TRBJ2-7, with 12 bases aligning to TRBD2. V shed 4 bases and J 5 bases; nucleotides not matched to a gene: 3. The CDR3 has 14 amino acids. CDR1 is SGHDN and CDR2 is FVKESK in the germline V gene. This chain's CDR3 is CASSPLAGGNEQYF. CDR3 DNA sequence: TGTGCCAGCAGCCCACTAGCGGGAGGCAACGAGCAGTACTTC.

The genes are TRBV7-3 and TRBJ2-3; 11 nucleotides match TRBD2. The CDR3 consists of 15 residues. CDR1 is SGHTA and CDR2 is FQGTGA in the germline V gene. With V trimmed by 5 bases and J by 1 base, 2 bases remained unmatched. This CDR3 is CASSQLAGGTDTQYF. CDR3 coding DNA: TGTGCCAGCAGCCAACTAGCGGGGGGCACAGATACGCAGTATTTT.

V and J are TRBV4-1 and TRBJ1-3; D not resolved. Germline CDR1 MGHRA, CDR2 YSYEKL. Trimming took 3 bases from V and 8 from J, leaving 8 bases between them. CDR3 length equals 12 residues. DNA for the CDR3: TGCGCCAGCAGCCAGGATGCGGACACCATATATTTT. Its protein is CASSQDADTIYF.

The rearrangement links TRBV4-1 to TRBJ2-7; 8 nucleotides align to TRBD2. V shed 1 base and J 1 base; nucleotides not matched to a gene: 6. Germline CDR1 and CDR2: MGHRA and YSYEKL. The CDR3 covers 16 residues. CDR3 sequence (DNA): TGCGCCAGCAGCCAAGTAAGCGGGAGTTCTTCCTACGAGCAGTACTTC. Amino acid sequence: CASSQVSGSSSYEQYF.

The V gene is TRBV6-4, the J gene TRBJ2-2; D might be TRBD2 (6 bases). This CDR3 comprises 15 residues. V gave up 0 bases and J gave up 4 bases, with 9 bases separating them. Germline loops: CDR1 MRHNA, CDR2 SNTAGT. CDR3 region: CASSDSEGFTGELFF. For the CDR3, the DNA is TGTGCCAGCAGTGACTCGGAGGGTTTCACCGGGGAGCTGTTTTTT.

This chain links TRBV27 with TRBJ2-5; 9 bases line up with TRBD1. This CDR3 comprises 15 residues. From germline, CDR1 is MNHEY and CDR2 SMNVEV (reference sequence). Losses at the gene ends were 5 bases for V and 5 bases for J; bases not matched to a gene: 9. For the CDR3, the DNA is TGTGCCAGCAGTACACGGGACAGGGTGAGGGAGACCCAGTACTTC. It codes for CASSTRDRVRETQYF.

The chain has TRBV30 and TRBJ2-7; 7 bases match TRBD2. The length of the CDR3 is 14 residues. Trimming cost V 0 bases and J 7 bases; bases outside gene matches: 9. From germline, CDR1 is GTSNPN and CDR2 SVGIG (reference sequence). The CDR3 spells CAWSVILASDEQYF. CDR3 nucleotide sequence: TGTGCCTGGAGTGTAATACTAGCGAGTGATGAGCAGTACTTC.

The chain carries TRBV4-3 and TRBJ2-1, with TRBD2 matching 9 bases. CDR3 size: 17 residues. Germline-derived CDR1 and CDR2 are LGHNA and YSLEER. With V trimmed by 0 bases and J by 4 bases, 7 bases remained unmatched. This CDR3 is CASSQDLGAGGYNEQFF. The CDR3, as DNA: TGCGCCAGCAGCCAAGACCTCGGGGCGGGAGGGTACAATGAGCAGTTCTTC.

Worth noting for this clone: The same CDR3 arises from other DNA sequences in this sample as well. The chain employs TRBV28 and TRBJ2-3; 10 bases line up with TRBD1. V shed 5 bases and J 3 bases; nucleotides not matched to a gene: 5. The germline V gene has CDR1 MDHEN and CDR2 SYDVKM. CDR3 size: 15 residues. CDR3 sequence reads: CASSPGTGVTDTQYF. DNA for the CDR3: TGTGCCAGCAGTCCGGGGACAGGGGTTACAGATACGCAGTATTTT.

V gene TRBV9 combines with J gene TRBJ2-2; perhaps D is TRBD1 or TRBD2 (5 bases each). Germline V CDR1 and CDR2: SGDLS, YYNGEE. CDR3 length: 17 residues. V lost 0 bases to trimming and J lost 1 base, with 13 bases between them. CDR3 amino acids: CASSVGWGRLNTGELFF. The CDR3 coding sequence is TGTGCCAGCAGCGTAGGGTGGGGACGGTTGAACACCGGGGAGCTGTTTTTT.

The V call is TRBV19, the J call TRBJ2-1; TRBD2 might be the D (5 bases). CDR1 LNHDA and CDR2 SQIVND come from the germline V gene (reference sequence). The CDR3 is 14 residues long. V gave up 5 bases and J gave up 7 bases, with 15 bases separating them. The CDR3, as DNA: TGTGCCAGTAGTCTCGGGCCGCGGGCGAATGAGCAGTTCTTC. This encodes CASSLGPRANEQFF.

The rearrangement links TRBV27 to TRBJ2-7; 12 bases map to TRBD2. The CDR3 contains 17 residues. After removal of 5 bases from V and 7 bases from J, the junction contained 15 bases not matched to a gene. From germline, CDR1 is MNHEY and CDR2 SMNVEV (reference sequence). The CDR3 sequence is CASSPWTSGTLGGEQYF. Here the CDR3 DNA reads TGTGCCAGCAGTCCCTGGACTAGCGGGACCCTTGGGGGGGAGCAGTACTTC.